This T cell receptor beta chain derives from a study of blood T cells in healthy people across ages. Regarding the study as a whole: Compared with aged donors, long-lived donors showed fewer expanded clones, suggesting selection. Expanded clonotype shifts may have been confounded, as the donors had an unknown CMV status. Estimated diversity, derived from one million T cells, was regarded as an underestimate. Researchers report that TCR beta diversity correlated strongly with naive T cell percentage.

CDR3 length: 13 residues. V gave up 0 bases and J gave up 8 bases, with 9 bases separating them. CDR1 SGHRS and CDR2 YFSETQ come from the germline V gene. The sample holds many counts of this clonotype. The antigen is unknown. For the second PCR, which ran for about 6 to 12 cycles, a sample-barcoded 5' primer and a J-beta primer mix were used. TCRdb ran MiXCR on the 5' RACE reads and lists one entry per CDR3 protein. Among around 900,000 distinct CDR3 sequences listed, about 28% were seen once. V usage is TRBV5-1 and J usage is TRBJ2-4, with D perhaps given as TRBD1 or TRBD2 (5 bases each). This clonotype was sampled from an elderly woman in good health. Material for sequencing was blood. The CDR3 DNA reads TGCGCCAGCAGCTTGGGGGGGTCGGACATTCAGTACTTC. Its protein is CASSLGGSDIQYF.